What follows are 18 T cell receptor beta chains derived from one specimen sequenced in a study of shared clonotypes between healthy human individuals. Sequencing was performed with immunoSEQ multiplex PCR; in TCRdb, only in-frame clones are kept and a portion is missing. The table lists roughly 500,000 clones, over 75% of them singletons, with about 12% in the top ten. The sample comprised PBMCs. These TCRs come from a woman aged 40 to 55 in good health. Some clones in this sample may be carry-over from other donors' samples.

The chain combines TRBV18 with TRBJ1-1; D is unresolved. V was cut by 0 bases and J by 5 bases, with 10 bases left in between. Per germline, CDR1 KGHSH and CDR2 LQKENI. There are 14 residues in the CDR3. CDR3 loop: CASSPPREATEAFF. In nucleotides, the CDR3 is TGTGCCAGCTCACCACCCCGGGAAGCGACTGAAGCTTTCTTT.

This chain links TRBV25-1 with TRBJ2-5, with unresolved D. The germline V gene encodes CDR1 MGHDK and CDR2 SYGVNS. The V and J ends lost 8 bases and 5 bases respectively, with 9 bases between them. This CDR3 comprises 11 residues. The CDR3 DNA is TGTGCCAGCCGGAGATGGGAGACCCAGTACTTC. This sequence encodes CASRRWETQYF.

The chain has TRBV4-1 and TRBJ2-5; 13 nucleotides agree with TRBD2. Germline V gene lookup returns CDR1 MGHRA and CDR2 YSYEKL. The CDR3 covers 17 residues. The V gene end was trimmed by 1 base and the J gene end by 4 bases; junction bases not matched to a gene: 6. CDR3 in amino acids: CASSQVPGLAGVETQYF. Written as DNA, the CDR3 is TGCGCCAGCAGCCAAGTACCCGGACTAGCGGGAGTAGAGACCCAGTACTTC.

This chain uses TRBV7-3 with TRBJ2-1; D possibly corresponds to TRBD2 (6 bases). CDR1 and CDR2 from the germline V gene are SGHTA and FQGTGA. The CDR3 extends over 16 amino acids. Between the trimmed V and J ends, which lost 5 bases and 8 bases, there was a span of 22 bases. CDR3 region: CASSLRAVAARDEQFF. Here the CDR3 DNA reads TGTGCCAGCAGCCTCCGTGCGGTAGCGGCTAGGGATGAGCAGTTCTTC. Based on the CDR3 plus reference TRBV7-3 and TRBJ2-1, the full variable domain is GAGVSQTPSNKVTEKGKYVELRCDPISGHTALYWYRQSLGQGPEFLIYFQGTGAADDSGLPNDRFFAVRPEGSVSTLKIQRTERGDSAVYLCASSLRAVAARDEQFFGPGTRLTVL.

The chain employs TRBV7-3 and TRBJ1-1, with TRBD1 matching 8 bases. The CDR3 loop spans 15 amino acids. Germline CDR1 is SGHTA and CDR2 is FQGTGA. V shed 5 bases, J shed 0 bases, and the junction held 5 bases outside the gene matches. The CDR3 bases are TGTGCCAGCAGCCGTGGACAGGGCGTGAACACTGAAGCTTTCTTT. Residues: CASSRGQGVNTEAFF.

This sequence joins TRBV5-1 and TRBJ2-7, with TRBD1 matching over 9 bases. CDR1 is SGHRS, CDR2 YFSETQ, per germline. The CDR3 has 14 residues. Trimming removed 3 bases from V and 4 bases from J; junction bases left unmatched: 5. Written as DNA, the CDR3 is TGCGCCAGCAGCTCCTTGGGACAGGGTTACGAGCAGTACTTC. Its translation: CASSSLGQGYEQYF.

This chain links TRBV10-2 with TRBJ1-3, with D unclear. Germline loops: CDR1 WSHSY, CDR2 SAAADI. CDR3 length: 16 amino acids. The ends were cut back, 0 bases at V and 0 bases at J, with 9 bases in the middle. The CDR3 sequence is CASSESGGFSGNTIYF. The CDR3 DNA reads TGCGCCAGCAGTGAGTCCGGAGGGTTCTCTGGAAACACCATATATTTT.

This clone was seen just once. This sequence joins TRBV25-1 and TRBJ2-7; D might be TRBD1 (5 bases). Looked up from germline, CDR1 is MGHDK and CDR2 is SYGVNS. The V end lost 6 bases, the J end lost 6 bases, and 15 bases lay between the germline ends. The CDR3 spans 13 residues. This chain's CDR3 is CASRYQGSAEQYF. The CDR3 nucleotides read TGTGCCAGCAGGTACCAGGGAAGCGCCGAGCAGTACTTC.

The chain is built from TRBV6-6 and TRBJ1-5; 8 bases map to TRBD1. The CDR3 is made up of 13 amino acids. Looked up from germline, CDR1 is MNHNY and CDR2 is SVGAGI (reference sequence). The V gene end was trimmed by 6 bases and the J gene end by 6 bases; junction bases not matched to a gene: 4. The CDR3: CASSQGAPQPQHF. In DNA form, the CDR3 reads TGTGCCAGCAGCCAGGGGGCTCCTCAGCCCCAGCATTTT.

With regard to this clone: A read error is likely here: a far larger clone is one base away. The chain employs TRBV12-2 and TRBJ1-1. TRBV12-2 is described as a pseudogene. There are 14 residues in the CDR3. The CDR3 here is CASLFGAEGTEAFF. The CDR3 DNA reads TGTGCAAGTCTCTTCGGGGCGGAGGGCACTGAAGCTTTCTTT.

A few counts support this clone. CDR3: CASTPRGRGGELFF. The CDR3 region has the DNA TGTGCCAGCACGCCCAGGGGGCGCGGGGGGGAGCTGTTTTTT. The chain combines TRBV6-4 with TRBJ2-2, with 8 bases that match TRBD1. V lost 7 bases to trimming and J lost 8 bases; unmatched junction nucleotides: 9. The CDR3 has 14 amino acids. CDR1 is MRHNA and CDR2 is SNTAGT in the germline V gene.

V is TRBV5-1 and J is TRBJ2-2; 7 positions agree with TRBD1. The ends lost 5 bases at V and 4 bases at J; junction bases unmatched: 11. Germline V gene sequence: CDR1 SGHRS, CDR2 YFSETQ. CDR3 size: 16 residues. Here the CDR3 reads CASRIGTASPTGELFF. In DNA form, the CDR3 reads TGCGCCAGCAGGATAGGGACAGCATCCCCCACCGGGGAGCTGTTTTTT.

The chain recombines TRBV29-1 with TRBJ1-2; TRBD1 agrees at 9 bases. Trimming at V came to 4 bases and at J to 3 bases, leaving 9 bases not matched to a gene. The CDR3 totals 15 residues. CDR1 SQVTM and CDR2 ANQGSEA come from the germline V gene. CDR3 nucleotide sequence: TGCAGCGTTGGGGGACAGGGAGCTTCCGACTATGGCTACACCTTC. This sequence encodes CSVGGQGASDYGYTF.

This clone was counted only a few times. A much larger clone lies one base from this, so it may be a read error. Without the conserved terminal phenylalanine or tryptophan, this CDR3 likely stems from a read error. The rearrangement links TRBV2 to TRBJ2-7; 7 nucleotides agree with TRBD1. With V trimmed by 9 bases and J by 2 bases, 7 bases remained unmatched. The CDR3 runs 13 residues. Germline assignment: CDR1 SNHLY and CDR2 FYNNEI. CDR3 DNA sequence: TGTGCCAGTCAGTACAGGGGTCCCTACGAGCAGTACTCC. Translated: CASQYRGPYEQYS.

This CDR3 reads CASSRQEKLFF. The CDR3, as DNA: TGTGCCAGCAGCCGACAGGAAAAACTGTTTTTT. J is TRBJ1-4 and V is TRBV6-5; D possibly corresponds to TRBD1 (5 bases). V was pared by 6 bases and J by 8 bases, with 7 bases between. From germline, CDR1 is MNHEY and CDR2 SVGAGI. The CDR3 is 11 amino acids.

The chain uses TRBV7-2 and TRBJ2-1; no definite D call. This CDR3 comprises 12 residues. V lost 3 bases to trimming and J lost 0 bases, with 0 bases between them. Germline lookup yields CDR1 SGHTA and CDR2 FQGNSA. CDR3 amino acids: CASSFSYNEQFF. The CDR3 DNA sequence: TGTGCCAGCAGCTTCTCCTACAATGAGCAGTTCTTC.

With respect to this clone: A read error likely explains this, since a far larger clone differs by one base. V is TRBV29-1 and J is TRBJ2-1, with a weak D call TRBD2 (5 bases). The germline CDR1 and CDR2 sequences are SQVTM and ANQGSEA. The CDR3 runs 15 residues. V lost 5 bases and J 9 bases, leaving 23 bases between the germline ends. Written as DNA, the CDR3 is TGCAGCGTTTCCTGTAGGGCGGAGGCCTATGGTGAGCAGTTCTTC. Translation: CSVSCRAEAYGEQFF.

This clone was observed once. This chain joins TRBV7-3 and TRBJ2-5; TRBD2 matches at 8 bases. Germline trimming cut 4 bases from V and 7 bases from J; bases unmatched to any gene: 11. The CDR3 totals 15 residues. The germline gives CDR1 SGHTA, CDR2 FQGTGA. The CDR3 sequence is CASSSHGGGFGTQYF. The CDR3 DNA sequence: TGTGCCAGCAGCTCCCACGGGGGGGGCTTTGGGACCCAGTACTTC.